The 14 T cell receptor beta chains listed next were all sequenced from one sample in a study of cytomegalovirus exposure and HLA in healthy donors. PCR was performed using 60 Vbeta and 13 Jbeta primers. TCRdb keeps only in-frame clones here, not all; method: immunoSEQ multiplex PCR. This sample has about 200,000 clones, with approximately 86% found just once. The sample consisted of PBMCs. These receptors all come from a woman younger than 45 in good health and CMV-seronegative.

J is TRBJ1-2 and V is TRBV11-2; D is possibly TRBD1 (6 bases). Germline V gene lookup returns CDR1 SGHAT and CDR2 FQNNGV. This CDR3 has 15 amino acids. Trimming took 3 bases from V and 7 from J, leaving 18 bases between them. The CDR3 DNA follows: TGTGCCAGCAGCTTCTTAACCACAGGGTACGGTGGCTACACCTTC. Its protein product is CASSFLTTGYGGYTF.

CDR3 DNA sequence: TGTGCCAGCAGCCGGGACAAAGCTAACTATGGCTACACCTTC. Residues: CASSRDKANYGYTF. V is TRBV6-5 and J is TRBJ1-2; D may be TRBD1 (6 bases). Germline V gives CDR1 MNHEY, CDR2 SVGAGI. This CDR3 has 14 residues. Trimming shortened V by 6 bases and J by 0 bases, and 11 bases separated the two germline ends.

The rearrangement links TRBV19 to TRBJ2-5; D is possibly TRBD2 (9 bases). CDR1 LNHDA and CDR2 SQIVND come from the germline V gene (reference sequence). Trimming shortened V by 5 bases and J by 1 base, and 17 bases separated the two germline ends. The CDR3 spans 16 residues. CDR3: CASSQGASGIQETQYF. CDR3 bases: TGTGCCAGTAGTCAGGGGGCTAGCGGGATCCAAGAGACCCAGTACTTC.

The chain carries TRBV5-1 and TRBJ2-7, with D possibly being TRBD1 (6 bases). Per the germline V gene, CDR1 is SGHRS and CDR2 is YFSETQ. This CDR3 contains 13 residues. Trimming left V 3 bases short and J 0 bases short, with 7 bases between. CDR3: CASSSDSSYEQYF. The CDR3 DNA follows: TGCGCCAGCAGCTCGGACAGCTCCTACGAGCAGTACTTC.

The CDR3 bases are TGTGCCAGCAGTGATTGGGACAGGGGCCTTGGCTACACCTTC. Its translation: CASSDWDRGLGYTF. The V gene is TRBV2, the J gene TRBJ1-2, with 10 bases that match TRBD1. Germline lookup yields CDR1 SNHLY and CDR2 FYNNEI. Losses at the gene ends were 3 bases for V and 7 bases for J; bases not matched to a gene: 5. CDR3 length: 14 residues.

The chain employs TRBV4-1 and TRBJ2-3, with 9 bases fitting TRBD2. The V gene end was trimmed by 0 bases and the J gene end by 3 bases; junction bases not matched to a gene: 13. Germline loops: CDR1 MGHRA, CDR2 YSYEKL. The CDR3 is 19 amino acids. As DNA, the CDR3 is TGCGCCAGCAGCCAAGAGGAAGGGCGGGGGGGCCTAGGGACAGATACGCAGTATTTT. It is translated as CASSQEEGRGGLGTDTQYF.

J is TRBJ2-7 and V is TRBV27, with TRBD1 identical over 7 bases. Germline trimming cut 2 bases from V and 2 bases from J; bases unmatched to any gene: 3. CDR1 and CDR2 (germline): MNHEY, SMNVEV (reference sequence). The CDR3 consists of 14 residues. The CDR3 nucleotides read TGTGCCAGCAGTTTAGGGACAGATGCCTACGAGCAGTACTTC. This codes for CASSLGTDAYEQYF.

The J gene is TRBJ2-5, the V gene TRBV9; the D gene is possibly TRBD2 (6 bases). From germline, CDR1 is SGDLS and CDR2 YYNGEE. The germline V and J ends were trimmed by 0 bases and 3 bases, with 6 bases remaining between them. CDR3 length: 13 residues. CDR3 sequence (DNA): TGTGCCAGCAGCGTAGGGGAGGAAGAGACCCAGTACTTC. Its translation: CASSVGEEETQYF.

The V and J genes are TRBV6-6 and TRBJ2-5; TRBD2 agrees at 7 bases. The CDR3 is 15 residues long. J was trimmed by 1 base and V by 2 bases; bases with no gene match: 4. The germline V gene has CDR1 MNHNY and CDR2 SVGAGI (reference sequence). Written as DNA, the CDR3 is TGTGCCAGCAGTTACCAATCTAGCGGCCAAGAGACCCAGTACTTC. This sequence encodes CASSYQSSGQETQYF.

This rearrangement joins TRBV5-1 to TRBJ1-5; 9 bases line up with TRBD1. Germline lookup yields CDR1 SGHRS and CDR2 YFSETQ. The trim removed 9 bases at V and 3 bases at J, leaving 7 bases unmatched. The CDR3 length is 14 residues. CDR3 DNA sequence: TGCGCCATTCCGGGACAGGGTTCCAATCAGCCCCAGCATTTT. It yields the protein CAIPGQGSNQPQHF.

This chain links TRBV10-2 with TRBJ2-1; 8 nucleotides match TRBD1. Unmatched junction bases numbered 6, after V lost 5 bases and J lost 9 bases. CDR1 and CDR2 (germline): WSHSY, SAAADI. The CDR3 has 13 amino acids. Here the CDR3 DNA reads TGCGCCAGCAGTTTCGACAGGGGTACTGAGCAGTTCTTC. Translated: CASSFDRGTEQFF.

The chain combines TRBV2 with TRBJ2-7; D is possibly TRBD1 (6 bases). The ends were cut back, 6 bases at V and 1 base at J, with 13 bases in the middle. This CDR3 is 14 amino acids long. The germline V gene has CDR1 SNHLY and CDR2 FYNNEI. DNA of the CDR3: TGTGCCAGCAGAACAGGGTTCACATCCTACGAGCAGTACTTC. Translation: CASRTGFTSYEQYF.

This chain links TRBV5-6 with TRBJ1-2; 11 nucleotides agree with TRBD1. The CDR3 runs to 17 residues. Germline CDR1 and CDR2: SGHDT and YYEEEE. V lost 0 bases, J lost 0 bases, and 4 bases stayed unmatched. The CDR3 spells CASSLDGQGAANYGYTF. The CDR3 bases are TGTGCCAGCAGCTTGGACGGACAGGGGGCAGCTAACTATGGCTACACCTTC.

Here the CDR3 DNA reads TGTGCCAGCAGCTTAGGACTAGCGTTCCCCACAGATACGCAGTATTTT. Translation gives CASSLGLAFPTDTQYF. The chain has TRBV7-9 and TRBJ2-3, with 8 positions matching TRBD2. The CDR3 is made up of 16 amino acids. Germline CDR1 and CDR2: SEHNR and FQNEAQ (reference sequence). V trimming: 1 base; J trimming: 2 bases; junction bases outside the gene matches: 5.